Below are 17 T cell receptor beta chains sequenced from a single sample in a study of T cells after yellow fever vaccination. TCRdb re-called the 5' RACE reads with MiXCR, one entry per CDR3 protein. The table includes about 350,000 distinct CDR3 sequences, around 12% detected once. The source was CD4+ T cells sorted from PBMCs, collected 15 days after the yellow fever booster vaccination. These receptors were taken from a man between 18 and 29 years old who received the YFV17D yellow fever vaccine.

At least ten counts were recorded for this clonotype. This chain joins TRBV7-2 and TRBJ2-3; D is unclear. Between the trimmed V and J ends, which lost 7 bases and 6 bases, there was a span of 14 bases. CDR3 length: 13 amino acids. Germline assignment: CDR1 SGHTA and CDR2 FQGNSA. The CDR3 DNA is TGTGCCAGCACCCTATCCCCGTCGGATACGCAGTATTTT. It specifies CASTLSPSDTQYF.

This clonotype was counted a few times. V usage is TRBV5-4 and J usage is TRBJ2-5, with 8 nucleotides matching TRBD2. Germline values: CDR1 SGHNT, CDR2 YYREEE (reference sequence). V was pared by 1 base and J by 5 bases, with 7 bases of the junction left unmatched. This CDR3 contains 15 residues. DNA of the CDR3: TGTGCCAGCAGCTTGACACTAGCGGAGTGGGAGACCCAGTACTTC. Protein product: CASSLTLAEWETQYF.

This chain links TRBV15 with TRBJ2-3; 11 bases map to TRBD2. From germline, CDR1 is LNHNV and CDR2 YYDKDF (reference sequence). V gave up 5 bases and J gave up 6 bases; unmatched junction bases: 4. This CDR3 comprises 14 residues. The CDR3 nucleotides read TGTGCCACCAGCCTTGGGACTAGCGGTGATACGCAGTATTTT. Residues: CATSLGTSGDTQYF.

This rearrangement joins TRBV20-1 to TRBJ2-1, with D possibly TRBD1 on 5 matching bases. Trimming took off 5 bases at V and 7 bases at J, with 15 bases between the two ends. Germline V gene lookup returns CDR1 DFQATT and CDR2 SNEGSKA (reference sequence). The CDR3 is made up of 13 amino acids. The CDR3 sequence is CSALRQLKNEQFF. The CDR3 region has the DNA TGCAGTGCTCTCCGACAGCTAAAGAATGAGCAGTTCTTC.

The V and J genes are TRBV6-2 or TRBV6-3 and TRBJ2-3, with D possibly being TRBD1 or TRBD2 (5 bases each). Trimming took 0 bases from V and 8 from J, leaving 15 bases between them. The CDR3 spans 15 residues. CDR1 and CDR2 from the germline V gene are MNHEY and SVGEGT. CDR3 DNA sequence: TGTGCCAGCAGTTACTCTGTTGGAGGACACTCTACGCAGTATTTT. This codes for CASSYSVGGHSTQYF.

CDR3 coding DNA: TGCAGTGCTAGTCGGCAAGGAGAGACCCAGTACTTC. Amino acid sequence: CSASRQGETQYF. The chain recombines TRBV20-1 with TRBJ2-5, with unresolved D. Germline V gene sequence: CDR1 DFQATT, CDR2 SNEGSKA (reference sequence). CDR3 length: 12 amino acids. Trimming shortened V by 3 bases and J by 4 bases, and 9 bases separated the two germline ends.

The chain employs TRBV7-2 and TRBJ2-5; 10 bases fit TRBD2. Germline V gene data show CDR1 as SGHTA and CDR2 as FQGNSA. The junction had 6 bases not matched to a gene; V was cut back by 2 bases and J by 3 bases. The CDR3 runs to 16 residues. This chain's CDR3 is CASSLISGGTEETQYF. For the CDR3, the DNA is TGTGCCAGCAGCTTAATTAGCGGGGGGACAGAAGAGACCCAGTACTTC. The variable domain in full, completed from reference TRBV7-2 and TRBJ2-5, reads GAGVSQSPSNKVTEKGKDVELRCDPISGHTALYWYRQSLGQGLEFLIYFQGNSAPDKSGLPSDRFSAERTGGSVSTLTIQRTQQEDSAVYLCASSLISGGTEETQYFGPGTRLLVL.

This clonotype was seen more than once but under ten times. This chain joins TRBV5-1 and TRBJ2-3; D possibly uses TRBD1 or TRBD2 (5 bases each). Deletions cut 2 bases from V and 6 bases from J, with 10 bases between. Germline CDR1 is SGHRS and CDR2 is YFSETQ. This CDR3 is built from 13 residues. The CDR3 loop is CASSLFEGDTQYF. The DNA of the CDR3 is TGCGCCAGCAGCTTATTCGAGGGGGATACGCAGTATTTT.

Here the CDR3 reads CASSLHGGVESQHF. For the CDR3, the DNA is TGTGCCAGCAGCTTACACGGGGGGGTAGAGTCCCAGCATTTT. V usage is TRBV7-9 and J usage is TRBJ1-5, with D perhaps TRBD1 (5 bases). Germline CDR1 SEHNR, CDR2 FQNEAQ (reference sequence). This CDR3 region has 14 residues. V lost 2 bases and J 11 bases, leaving 16 bases between the germline ends.

V gene TRBV5-3 combines with J gene TRBJ2-5, with 11 bases lining up with TRBD2. TRBV5-3 is an ORF for which the function is uncertain. Unmatched junction bases numbered 1, after V lost 5 bases and J lost 1 base. This CDR3 contains 14 residues. The DNA of the CDR3 is TGTGCCAGAAGGCTAGCGGGGGGCCAAGAGACCCAGTACTTC. As protein: CARRLAGGQETQYF.

The J gene is TRBJ1-1, the V gene TRBV12-3 or TRBV12-4, with no clear D. Trimming took off 3 bases at V and 7 bases at J, with 15 bases between the two ends. CDR3 size: 14 residues. The CDR3 nucleotides read TGTGCCAGCAGTTTTGGGCCAACTCGCCTTGAAGCTTTCTTT. As protein: CASSFGPTRLEAFF.

This clonotype was seen only a few times. The genes are TRBV12-3 or TRBV12-4 and TRBJ2-6; D gene uncertain. The CDR3 length is 16 residues. Trimming removed 5 bases from V and 0 bases from J, with 11 bases in between. CDR3 sequence: CASSPATGSGANVLTF. The CDR3 nucleotides are TGTGCCAGCAGTCCGGCGACTGGCTCTGGGGCCAACGTCCTGACTTTC.

This clonotype has ten or more counts. The J gene is TRBJ2-3, the V gene TRBV4-1; no clear D. V lost 0 bases, J lost 0 bases, and 13 bases lay in between. The CDR3 runs to 17 residues. Germline V gives CDR1 MGHRA, CDR2 YSYEKL. The CDR3 loop reads CASSQEGIRLSTDTQYF. The CDR3 coding sequence is TGCGCCAGCAGCCAAGAGGGGATACGACTTAGCACAGATACGCAGTATTTT.

The rearrangement joins TRBV7-2 to TRBJ1-2; D gene unclear. The germline gives CDR1 SGHTA, CDR2 FQGNSA. The CDR3 sequence is 14 residues long. V shed 6 bases and J shed 8 bases, with 19 bases lying between them. CDR3 nucleotide sequence: TGTGCCAGCAGTCCCCGGGAGGGAAGCCAAGGCTACACCTTC. Encoded protein: CASSPREGSQGYTF.

The chain carries TRBV7-2 and TRBJ2-5, with TRBD1 identical over 9 bases. This CDR3 contains 14 residues. V was clipped by 5 bases and J by 5 bases; unmatched bases: 6. Germline values: CDR1 SGHTA, CDR2 FQGNSA. The chain's CDR3 is CASSPPTGGETQYF. Here the CDR3 DNA reads TGTGCCAGCAGCCCCCCGACAGGGGGGGAGACCCAGTACTTC.

The V call is TRBV7-2, the J call TRBJ2-2, with D maybe TRBD1 (5 bases). Looked up from germline, CDR1 is SGHTA and CDR2 is FQGNSA. Trimming shortened V by 0 bases and J by 4 bases, and 12 bases separated the two germline ends. The CDR3 consists of 16 residues. The CDR3 reads CASSLAVGPGTGELFF. CDR3 in DNA: TGTGCCAGCAGCTTAGCGGTGGGGCCCGGCACCGGGGAGCTGTTTTTT.

V is TRBV20-1 and J is TRBJ1-5; weak D call: TRBD1 (6 bases). Germline CDR1 reads DFQATT; CDR2 reads SNEGSKA (reference sequence). V lost 1 base to trimming and J lost 7 bases, with 26 bases between them. The CDR3 totals 18 residues. CDR3 region: CSARANWVAGEKGQPQHF. CDR3 sequence (DNA): TGCAGTGCTAGAGCAAACTGGGTTGCAGGGGAGAAAGGGCAGCCCCAGCATTTT.